The entry below describes one TCR beta chain. Antigen unknown. CDR3 length equals 12 residues. Germline lookup yields CDR1 WSHSY and CDR2 SAAADI. Trimming stripped 8 bases from V and 5 bases from J, with 9 bases between. Terminally differentiated effector memory CD45RA+ cells were left out of the naive CD8 fraction, which was CD45RO-negative and positively selected for CCR7. Adults of Caucasian background living in Nashville, Tennessee made up all donors. The data belong to a study of shared clonotypes between healthy human individuals. Findings and limits, study-wide: Investigators expected sequencing depth to affect clonotype sharing among donors.

Execution of the assay was at deep level. Sorted subsets were amplified in replicate PCRs using about 200 ng DNA, 32,000 or so T cell genomes. The table came from immunoSEQ multiplex PCR; TCRdb's copy has only in-frame clones and leaves some out. Here the sample spans about 1,900,000 clones, just under 95% being singletons. Sequencing was performed on naive CD8+ T cells sorted from blood. This TCR derives from a man aged 18-30 years in good health. This chain joins TRBV10-2 and TRBJ2-2; the D gene is possibly TRBD1 (5 bases). In nucleotides, the CDR3 is TGCGCCAGCCGGACATTAACCGGGGAGCTGTTTTTT. Its protein product is CASRTLTGELFF.